This T cell receptor beta chain was observed in a study of T cell responses to AZD1222 COVID-19 vaccine. As regards this clone: Its antigen remains unidentified.

Sequencing was performed with immunoSEQ multiplex PCR; in TCRdb, only in-frame clones are kept and a portion is missing. The sample holds 200,000 or so clones, around 87% seen once. V was cut by 7 bases and J by 6 bases, with 7 bases left in between. The germline CDR1 and CDR2 sequences are MNHEY and SMNVEV (reference sequence). This CDR3 is 11 amino acids long. Broader study findings: Across spike, vaccine-associated CD4 TCRs were found, dominant at 160-218 and 743-854. Clonal diversity was possibly underestimated; the donors were predominantly white British and more often female. AZD1222 recipients seropositive at baseline numbered only 5 to 7. Regions left unmutated in variants are reportedly the target of nearly half of spike-specific TCRs.

The starting material was peripheral blood, obtained on day 0 of MenACWY control vaccination. The J gene is TRBJ2-1, the V gene TRBV27; no firm D call. The TCR sequence derives from an adult in good health. CDR3 bases: TGTGCCAGCACCGCGCTCAATGAGCAGTTCTTC. Protein: CASTALNEQFF.